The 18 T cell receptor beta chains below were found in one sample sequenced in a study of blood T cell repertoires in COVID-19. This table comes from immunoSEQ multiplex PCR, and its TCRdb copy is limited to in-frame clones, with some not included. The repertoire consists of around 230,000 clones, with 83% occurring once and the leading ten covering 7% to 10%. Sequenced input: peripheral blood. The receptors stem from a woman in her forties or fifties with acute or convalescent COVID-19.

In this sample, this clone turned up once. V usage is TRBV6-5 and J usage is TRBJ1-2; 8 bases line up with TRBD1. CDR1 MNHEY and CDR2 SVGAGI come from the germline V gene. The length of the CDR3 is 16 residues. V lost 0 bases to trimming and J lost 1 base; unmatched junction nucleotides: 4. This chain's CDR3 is CASSYSRTGYNYGYTF. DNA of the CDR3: TGTGCCAGCAGTTACTCGAGGACAGGGTATAACTATGGCTACACCTTC.

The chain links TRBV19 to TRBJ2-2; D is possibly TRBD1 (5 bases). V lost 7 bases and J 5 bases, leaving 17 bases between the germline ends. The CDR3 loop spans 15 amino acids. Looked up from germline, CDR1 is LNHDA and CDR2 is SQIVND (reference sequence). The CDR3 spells CASNPATGLTGELFF. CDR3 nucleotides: TGTGCCAGTAACCCCGCCACAGGCCTAACCGGGGAGCTGTTTTTT. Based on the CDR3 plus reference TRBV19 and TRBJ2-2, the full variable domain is DGGITQSPKYLFRKEGQNVTLSCEQNLNHDAMYWYRQDPGQGLRLIYYSQIVNDFQKGDIAEGYSVSREKKESFPLTVTSAQKNPTAFYLCASNPATGLTGELFFGEGSRLTVL.

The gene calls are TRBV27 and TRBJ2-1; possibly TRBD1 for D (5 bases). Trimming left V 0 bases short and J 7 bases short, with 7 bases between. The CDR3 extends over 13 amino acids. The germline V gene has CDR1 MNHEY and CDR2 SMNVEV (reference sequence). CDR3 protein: CASSLSAGNEQFF. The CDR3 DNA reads TGTGCCAGCAGTTTATCGGCAGGGAATGAGCAGTTCTTC.

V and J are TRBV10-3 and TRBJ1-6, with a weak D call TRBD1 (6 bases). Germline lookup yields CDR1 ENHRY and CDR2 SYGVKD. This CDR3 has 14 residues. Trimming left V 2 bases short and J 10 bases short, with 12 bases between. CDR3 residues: CAISEQGSGSPLHF. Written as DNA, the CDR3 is TGTGCCATCAGTGAGCAGGGGAGCGGATCACCCCTCCACTTT.

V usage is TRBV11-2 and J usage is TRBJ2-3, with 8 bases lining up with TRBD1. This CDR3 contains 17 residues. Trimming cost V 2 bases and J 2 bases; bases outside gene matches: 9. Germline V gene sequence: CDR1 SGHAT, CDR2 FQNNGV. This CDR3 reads CASSLSLRTGTTDTQYF. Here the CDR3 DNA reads TGTGCCAGCAGCTTATCCCTACGGACAGGGACCACAGATACGCAGTATTTT.

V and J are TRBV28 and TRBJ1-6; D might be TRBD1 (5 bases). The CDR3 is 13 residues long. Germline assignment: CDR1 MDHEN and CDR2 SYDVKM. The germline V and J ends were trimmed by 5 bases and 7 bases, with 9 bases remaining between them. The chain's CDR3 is CASSPYRNSPLHF. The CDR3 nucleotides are TGTGCCAGCAGTCCATACAGGAATTCACCCCTCCACTTT.

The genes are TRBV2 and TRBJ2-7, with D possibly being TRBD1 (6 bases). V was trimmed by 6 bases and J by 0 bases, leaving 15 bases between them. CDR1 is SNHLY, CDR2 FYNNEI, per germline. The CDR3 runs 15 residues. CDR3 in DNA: TGTGCCAGCAGAGCTGACAGGCCTAACTCCTACGAGCAGTACTTC. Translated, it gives CASRADRPNSYEQYF. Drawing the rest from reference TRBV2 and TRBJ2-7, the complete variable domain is EPEVTQTPSHQVTQMGQEVILRCVPISNHLYFYWYRQILGQKVEFLVSFYNNEISEKSEIFDDQFSVERPDGSNFTLKIRSTKLEDSAMYFCASRADRPNSYEQYFGPGTRLTVT.

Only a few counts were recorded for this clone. The CDR3 bases are TGTGCCAGCAGTGAAGCGAGTTTCAAGGAGCAGTTCTTC. It specifies CASSEASFKEQFF. The chain links TRBV2 to TRBJ2-1, with D unclear. V was trimmed by 0 bases and J by 10 bases, leaving 10 bases between them. Germline CDR1 reads SNHLY; CDR2 reads FYNNEI. CDR3 length equals 13 residues.

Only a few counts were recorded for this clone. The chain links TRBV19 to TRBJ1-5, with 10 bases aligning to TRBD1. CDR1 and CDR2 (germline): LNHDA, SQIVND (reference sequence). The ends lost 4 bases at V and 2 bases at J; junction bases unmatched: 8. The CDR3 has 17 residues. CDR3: CASSTSTGGEGNQPQHF. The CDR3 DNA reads TGTGCCAGTAGTACCTCGACAGGGGGCGAAGGCAATCAGCCCCAGCATTTT.

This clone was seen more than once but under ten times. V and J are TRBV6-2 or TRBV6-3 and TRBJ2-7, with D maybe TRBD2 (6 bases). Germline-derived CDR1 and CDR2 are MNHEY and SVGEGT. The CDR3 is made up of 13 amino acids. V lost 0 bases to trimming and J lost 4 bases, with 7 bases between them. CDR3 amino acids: CASSYSGRYEQYF. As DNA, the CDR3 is TGTGCCAGCAGTTACTCGGGGAGGTACGAGCAGTACTTC.

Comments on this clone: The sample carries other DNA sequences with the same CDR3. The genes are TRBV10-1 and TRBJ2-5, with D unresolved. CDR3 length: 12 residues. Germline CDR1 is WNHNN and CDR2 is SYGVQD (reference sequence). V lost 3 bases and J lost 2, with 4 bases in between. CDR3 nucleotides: TGCGCCAGCAGTGACAATCAAGAGACCCAGTACTTC. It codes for CASSDNQETQYF.

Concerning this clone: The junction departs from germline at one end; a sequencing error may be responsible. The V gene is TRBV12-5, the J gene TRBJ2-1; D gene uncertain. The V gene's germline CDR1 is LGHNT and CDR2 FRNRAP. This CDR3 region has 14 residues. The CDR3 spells CASALESSYNEQFF. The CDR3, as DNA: TGTGCTAGTGCTTTGGAGAGCTCCTACAATGAGCAGTTCTTC.

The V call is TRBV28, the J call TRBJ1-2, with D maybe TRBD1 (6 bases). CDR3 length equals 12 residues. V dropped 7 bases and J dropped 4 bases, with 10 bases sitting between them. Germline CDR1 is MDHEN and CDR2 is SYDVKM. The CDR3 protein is CASTGVGYGYTF. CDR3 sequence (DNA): TGTGCCAGCACAGGGGTAGGCTATGGCTACACCTTC.

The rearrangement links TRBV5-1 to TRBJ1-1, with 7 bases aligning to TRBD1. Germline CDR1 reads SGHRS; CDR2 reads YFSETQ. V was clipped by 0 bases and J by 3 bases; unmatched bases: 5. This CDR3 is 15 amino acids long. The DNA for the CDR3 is TGCGCCAGCAGCTTGGTTGGCAGGGGGGACACTGAAGCTTTCTTT. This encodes CASSLVGRGDTEAFF.

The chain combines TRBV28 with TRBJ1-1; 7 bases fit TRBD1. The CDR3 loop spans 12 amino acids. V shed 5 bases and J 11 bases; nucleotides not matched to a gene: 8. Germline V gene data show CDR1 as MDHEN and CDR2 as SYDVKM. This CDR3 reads CASSRQQGRAFF. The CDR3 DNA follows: TGTGCCAGCAGTCGACAACAGGGGAGGGCTTTCTTT.

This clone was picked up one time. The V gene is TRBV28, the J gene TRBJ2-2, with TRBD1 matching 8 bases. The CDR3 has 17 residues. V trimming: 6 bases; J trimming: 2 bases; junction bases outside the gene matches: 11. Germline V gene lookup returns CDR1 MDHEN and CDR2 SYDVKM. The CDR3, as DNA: TGTGCCAGCAGATTCGCCGGGACAGGTGGAAACACCGGGGAGCTGTTTTTT. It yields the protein CASRFAGTGGNTGELFF.

The CDR3 region has the DNA TGTGCCAGCAGTTACCCGGGGAACAGGGGCACCTACGAGCAGTACTTC. Translating it yields CASSYPGNRGTYEQYF. V gene TRBV6-6 combines with J gene TRBJ2-7, with TRBD1 identical over 7 bases. This CDR3 spans 16 amino acids. Germline V gene lookup returns CDR1 MNHNY and CDR2 SVGAGI (reference sequence). The J segment lost 2 bases and the V segment lost 2 bases, leaving 9 bases of the junction unmatched.

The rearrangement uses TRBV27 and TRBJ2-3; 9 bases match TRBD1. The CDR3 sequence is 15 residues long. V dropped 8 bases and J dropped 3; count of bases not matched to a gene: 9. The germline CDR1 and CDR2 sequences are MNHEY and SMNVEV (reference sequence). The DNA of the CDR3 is TGTGCCAGCTCCACTCCGGACAGGGGAACAGATACGCAGTATTTT. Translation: CASSTPDRGTDTQYF.